Sequencing of this T cell receptor (beta chain) was carried out in a study of control samples from healthy donors and cancer patients. This CDR3 is 15 amino acids long. The V gene end was trimmed by 0 bases and the J gene end by 4 bases; junction bases not matched to a gene: 2. CDR1 and CDR2 (germline): SGHRS, YFSETQ. Data came from immunoSEQ multiplex PCR; TCRdb stores just in-frame clones and leaves some out. The table includes approximately 50,000 clones, around 87% detected once. The sample holds one count of this clone. What was sequenced was PBMCs. V and J are TRBV5-1 and TRBJ2-1; 9 bases map to TRBD2. This clonotype originated in a woman between 55 and 75 years old with lung cancer. DNA of the CDR3: TGCGCCAGCAGCTTGGATAGCGGGAGTTACAATGAGCAGTTCTTC. It is translated as CASSLDSGSYNEQFF.